These 8 T cell receptor beta chains share one sample of origin, sequenced in a study of monozygotic twins with inflammatory bowel disease. Reanalyzing the 5' RACE reads, TCRdb keeps one entry per CDR3 protein, without DNA. This specimen shows about 210,000 distinct CDR3 sequences; the ten leading clones hold around 1.5%. Sequencing was performed on blood. The receptors here all came from a human donor with ulcerative colitis or Crohn's disease, or a healthy co-twin of an affected twin (not recorded which).

The V call is TRBV7-7, the J call TRBJ2-5. The CDR3 sequence is 13 residues long. Germline-derived CDR1 and CDR2 are SSHAT and FNYEAQ (reference sequence). CDR3: CASSATRQETQYF.

The rearrangement uses TRBV5-1 and TRBJ1-4. The CDR3 totals 17 residues. Germline values: CDR1 SGHRS, CDR2 YFSETQ. Here the CDR3 reads CASSLAGAQATNEKLFF.

The CDR3 here is CASSLLAQGAFF. The chain couples TRBV5-4 to TRBJ1-1; no DNA is available, so the TRBD1 call from TCRdb remains unchecked. The CDR3 is 12 residues long. CDR1 SGHNT and CDR2 YYREEE come from the germline V gene (reference sequence).

The V and J genes are TRBV5-6 and TRBJ2-1; TCRdb's D call, TRBD2, is unchecked because there is no DNA. This CDR3 comprises 16 residues. Germline-derived CDR1 and CDR2 are SGHDT and YYEEEE. The CDR3 sequence: CASSPKGLWLGNEQFF.

This chain uses TRBV19 with TRBJ1-2; TCRdb selects TRBD1, and the lack of DNA leaves this call unchecked. Germline CDR1 LNHDA, CDR2 SQIVND (reference sequence). The CDR3 length is 14 residues. CDR3: CASSLVRTGYGYTF.

V gene TRBV5-8 combines with J gene TRBJ2-1; TCRdb's assignment of TRBD1 cannot be checked, as there is no DNA. Germline V gene data show CDR1 as SGHTS and CDR2 as YDEGEE. This CDR3 contains 15 residues. This chain's CDR3 is CASSFTGTLYNEQFF.

CDR3 sequence reads: CASTQGRGNEQYF. The genes are TRBV12-3 or TRBV12-4 and TRBJ2-7; there is no DNA to check the TCRdb D call of TRBD1. The CDR3 has 13 residues.

This sequence joins TRBV5-1 and TRBJ1-2. Germline-derived CDR1 and CDR2 are SGHRS and YFSETQ. The CDR3 loop spans 12 amino acids. The CDR3: CASSGQSYGYTF.